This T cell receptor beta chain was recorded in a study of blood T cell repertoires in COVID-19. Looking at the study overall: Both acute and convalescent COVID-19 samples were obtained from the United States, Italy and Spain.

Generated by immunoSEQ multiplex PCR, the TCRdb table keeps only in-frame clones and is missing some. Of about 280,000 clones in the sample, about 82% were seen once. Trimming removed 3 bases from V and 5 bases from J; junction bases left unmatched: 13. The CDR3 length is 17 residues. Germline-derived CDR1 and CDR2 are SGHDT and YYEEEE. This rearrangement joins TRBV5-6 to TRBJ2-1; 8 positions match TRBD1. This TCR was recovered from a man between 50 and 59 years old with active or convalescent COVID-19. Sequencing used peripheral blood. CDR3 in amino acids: CASSSALRDRINNEQFF. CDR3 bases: TGTGCCAGCAGCTCGGCCCTCCGGGACAGGATAAACAATGAGCAGTTCTTC.